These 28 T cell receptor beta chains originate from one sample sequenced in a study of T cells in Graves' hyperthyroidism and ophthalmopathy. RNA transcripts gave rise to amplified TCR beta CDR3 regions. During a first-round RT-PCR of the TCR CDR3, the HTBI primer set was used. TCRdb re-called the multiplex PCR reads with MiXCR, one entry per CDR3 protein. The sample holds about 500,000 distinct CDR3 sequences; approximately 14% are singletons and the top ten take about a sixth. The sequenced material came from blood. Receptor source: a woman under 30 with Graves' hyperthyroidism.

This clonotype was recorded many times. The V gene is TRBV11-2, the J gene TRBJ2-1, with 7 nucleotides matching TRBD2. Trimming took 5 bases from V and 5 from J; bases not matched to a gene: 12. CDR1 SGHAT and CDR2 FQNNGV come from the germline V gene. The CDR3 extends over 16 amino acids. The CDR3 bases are TGTGCCAGCAGCCACATTGACCCCGCGGGGGACAATGAGCAGTTCTTC. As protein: CASSHIDPAGDNEQFF. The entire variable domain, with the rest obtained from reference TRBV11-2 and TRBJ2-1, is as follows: EAGVAQSPRYKIIEKRQSVAFWCNPISGHATLYWYQQILGQGPKLLIQFQNNGVVDDSQLPKDRFSAERLKGVDSTLKIQPAKLEDSAVYLCASSHIDPAGDNEQFFGPGTRLTVL.

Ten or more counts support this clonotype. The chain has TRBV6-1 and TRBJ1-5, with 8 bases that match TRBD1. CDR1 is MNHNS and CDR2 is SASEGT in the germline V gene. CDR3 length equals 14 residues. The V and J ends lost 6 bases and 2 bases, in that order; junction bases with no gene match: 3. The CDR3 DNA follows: TGTGCCAGCAGCTCGACAGGGGGCAATCAGCCCCAGCATTTT. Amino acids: CASSSTGGNQPQHF.

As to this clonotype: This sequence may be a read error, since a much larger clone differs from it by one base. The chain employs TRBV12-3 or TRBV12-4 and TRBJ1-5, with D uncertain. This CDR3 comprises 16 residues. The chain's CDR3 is CASSLIRMGSNQPRHF. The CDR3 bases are TGTGCCAGCAGTTTAATCAGGATGGGGAGCAATCAGCCCCGGCATTTT.

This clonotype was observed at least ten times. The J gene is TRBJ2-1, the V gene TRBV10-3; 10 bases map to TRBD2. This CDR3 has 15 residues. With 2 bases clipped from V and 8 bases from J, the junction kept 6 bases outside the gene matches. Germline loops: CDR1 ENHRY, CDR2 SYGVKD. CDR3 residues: CAISEEASGSDEQFF. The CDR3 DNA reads TGTGCCATCAGTGAGGAGGCTAGCGGGAGTGATGAGCAGTTCTTC.

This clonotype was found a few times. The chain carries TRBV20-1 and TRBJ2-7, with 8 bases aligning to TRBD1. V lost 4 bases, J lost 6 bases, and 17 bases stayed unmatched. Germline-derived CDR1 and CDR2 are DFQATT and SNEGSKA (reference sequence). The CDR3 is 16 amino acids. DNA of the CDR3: TGCAGTGCTAACCGACCAGATGACAGGGGCAGCCGCGAGCAGTACTTC. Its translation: CSANRPDDRGSREQYF.

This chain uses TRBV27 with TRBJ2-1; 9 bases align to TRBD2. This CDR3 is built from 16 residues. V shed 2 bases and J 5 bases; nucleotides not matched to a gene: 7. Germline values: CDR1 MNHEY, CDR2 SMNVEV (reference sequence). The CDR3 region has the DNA TGTGCCAGCAGTTTAGGAGCTAGCGGGATGAACAATGAGCAGTTCTTC. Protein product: CASSLGASGMNNEQFF.

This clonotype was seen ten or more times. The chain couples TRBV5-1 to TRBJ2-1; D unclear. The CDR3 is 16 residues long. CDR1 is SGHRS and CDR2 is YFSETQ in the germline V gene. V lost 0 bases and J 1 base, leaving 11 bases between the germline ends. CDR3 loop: CASSLEVGSSYNEQFF. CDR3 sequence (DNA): TGCGCCAGCAGCTTGGAGGTGGGCTCGTCCTACAATGAGCAGTTCTTC.

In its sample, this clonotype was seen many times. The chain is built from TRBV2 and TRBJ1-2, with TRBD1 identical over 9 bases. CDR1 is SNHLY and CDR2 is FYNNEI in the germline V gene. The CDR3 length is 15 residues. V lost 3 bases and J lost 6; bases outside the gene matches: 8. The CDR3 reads CASSDGTGSLDGYTF. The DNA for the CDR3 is TGTGCCAGCAGTGACGGGACAGGGAGCCTGGATGGCTACACCTTC.

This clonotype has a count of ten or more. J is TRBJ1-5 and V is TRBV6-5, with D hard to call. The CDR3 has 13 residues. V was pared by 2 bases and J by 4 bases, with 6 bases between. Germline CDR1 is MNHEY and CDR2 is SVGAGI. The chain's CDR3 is CASSYTENQPQHF. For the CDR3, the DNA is TGTGCCAGCAGTTACACAGAGAATCAGCCCCAGCATTTT.

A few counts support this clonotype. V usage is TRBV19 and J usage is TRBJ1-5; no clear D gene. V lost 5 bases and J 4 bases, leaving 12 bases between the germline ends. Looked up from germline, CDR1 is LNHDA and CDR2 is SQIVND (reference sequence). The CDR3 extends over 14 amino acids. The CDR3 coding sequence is TGTGCCAGTAGTTGGGCGCCCAATAATCAGCCCCAGCATTTT. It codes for CASSWAPNNQPQHF.

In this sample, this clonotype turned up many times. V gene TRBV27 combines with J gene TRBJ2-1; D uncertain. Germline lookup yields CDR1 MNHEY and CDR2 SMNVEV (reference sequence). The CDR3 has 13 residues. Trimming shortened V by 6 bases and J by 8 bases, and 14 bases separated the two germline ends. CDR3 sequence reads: CASSSLGRDEQFF. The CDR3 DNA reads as TGTGCCAGCAGCTCACTCGGTCGGGATGAGCAGTTCTTC.

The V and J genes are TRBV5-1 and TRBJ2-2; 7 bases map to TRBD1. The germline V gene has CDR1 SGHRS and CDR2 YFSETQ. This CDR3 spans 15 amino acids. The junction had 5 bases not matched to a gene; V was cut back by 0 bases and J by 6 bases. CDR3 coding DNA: TGCGCCAGCAGCTTGGGTACAGGGGCCTCCGGGGAGCTGTTTTTT. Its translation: CASSLGTGASGELFF. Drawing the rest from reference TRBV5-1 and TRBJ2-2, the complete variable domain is KAGVTQTPRYLIKTRGQQVTLSCSPISGHRSVSWYQQTPGQGLQFLFEYFSETQRNKGNFPGRFSGRQFSNSRSEMNVSTLELGDSALYLCASSLGTGASGELFFGEGSRLTVL.

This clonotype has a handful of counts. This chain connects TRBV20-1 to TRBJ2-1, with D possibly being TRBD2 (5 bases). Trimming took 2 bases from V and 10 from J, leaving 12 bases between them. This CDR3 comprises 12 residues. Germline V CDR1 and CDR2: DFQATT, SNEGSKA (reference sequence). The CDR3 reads CSARWSPGEQFF. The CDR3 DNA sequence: TGCAGTGCTAGATGGTCCCCGGGGGAGCAGTTCTTC.

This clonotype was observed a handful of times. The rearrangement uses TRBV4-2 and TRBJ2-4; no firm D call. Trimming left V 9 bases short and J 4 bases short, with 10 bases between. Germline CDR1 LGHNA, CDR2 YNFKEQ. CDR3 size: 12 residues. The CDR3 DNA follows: TGTGCCAGTTTAGATTCTAAAAACATTCAGTACTTC. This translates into CASLDSKNIQYF.

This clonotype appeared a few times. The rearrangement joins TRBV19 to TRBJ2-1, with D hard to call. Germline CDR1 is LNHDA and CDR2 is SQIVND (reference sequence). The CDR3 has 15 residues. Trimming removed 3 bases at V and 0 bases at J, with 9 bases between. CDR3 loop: CASSILRTSYNEQFF. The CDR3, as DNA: TGTGCCAGTAGTATCCTCCGGACCTCCTACAATGAGCAGTTCTTC.

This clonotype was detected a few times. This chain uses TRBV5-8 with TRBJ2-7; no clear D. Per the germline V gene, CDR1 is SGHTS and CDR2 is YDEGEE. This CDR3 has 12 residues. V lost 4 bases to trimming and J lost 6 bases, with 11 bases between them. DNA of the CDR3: TGTGCCAGCAGCAGGCCCCATGGCGAGCAGTACGTC. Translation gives CASSRPHGEQYV.

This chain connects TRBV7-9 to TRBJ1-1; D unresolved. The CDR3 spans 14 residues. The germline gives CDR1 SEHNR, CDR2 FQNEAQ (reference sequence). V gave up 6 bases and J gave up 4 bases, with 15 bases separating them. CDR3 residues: CASRRSGGGTEAFF. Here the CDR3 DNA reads TGTGCCAGCAGACGTTCAGGAGGTGGCACTGAAGCTTTCTTT.

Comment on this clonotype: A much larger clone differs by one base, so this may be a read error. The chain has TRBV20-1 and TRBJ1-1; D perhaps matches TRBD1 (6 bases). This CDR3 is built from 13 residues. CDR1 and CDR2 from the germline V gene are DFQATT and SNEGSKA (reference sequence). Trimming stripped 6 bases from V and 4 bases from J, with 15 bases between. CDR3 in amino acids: CSARGHRSTEAFF. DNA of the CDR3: TGCAGTGCCAGGGGACATCGGAGCACTGAAGCTTTCTTT.

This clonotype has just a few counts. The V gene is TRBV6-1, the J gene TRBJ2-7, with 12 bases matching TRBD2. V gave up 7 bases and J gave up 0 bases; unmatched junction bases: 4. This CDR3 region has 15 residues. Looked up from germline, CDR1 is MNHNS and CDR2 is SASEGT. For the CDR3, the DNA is TGTGCCAGCACCCTGACTAGCGGGAGCTCCTACGAGCAGTACGTC. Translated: CASTLTSGSSYEQYV.

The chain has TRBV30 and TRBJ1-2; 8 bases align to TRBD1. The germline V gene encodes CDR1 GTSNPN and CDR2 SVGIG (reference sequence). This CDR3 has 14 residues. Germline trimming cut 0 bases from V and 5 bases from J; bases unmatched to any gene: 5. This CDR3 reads CAWSVARGHYGYTF. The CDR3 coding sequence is TGTGCCTGGAGTGTAGCCAGGGGGCATTATGGCTACACCTTC.

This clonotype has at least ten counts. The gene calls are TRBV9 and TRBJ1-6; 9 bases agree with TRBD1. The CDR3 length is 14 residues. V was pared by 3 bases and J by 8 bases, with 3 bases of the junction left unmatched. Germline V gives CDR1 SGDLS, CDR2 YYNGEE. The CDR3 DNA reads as TGTGCCAGCAGCGAGCGGACAGGGGATTCACCCCTCCACTTT. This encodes CASSERTGDSPLHF. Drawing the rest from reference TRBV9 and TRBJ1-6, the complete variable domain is DSGVTQTPKHLITATGQRVTLRCSPRSGDLSVYWYQQSLDQGLQFLIQYYNGEERAKGNILERFSAQQFPDLHSELNLSSLELGDSALYFCASSERTGDSPLHFGNGTRLTVT.

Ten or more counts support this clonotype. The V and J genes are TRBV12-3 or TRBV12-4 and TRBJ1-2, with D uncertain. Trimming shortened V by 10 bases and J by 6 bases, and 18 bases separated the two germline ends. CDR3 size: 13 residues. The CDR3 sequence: CATTTPGSDGYTF. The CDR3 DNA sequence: TGTGCCACTACTACACCCGGCTCTGATGGCTACACCTTC.

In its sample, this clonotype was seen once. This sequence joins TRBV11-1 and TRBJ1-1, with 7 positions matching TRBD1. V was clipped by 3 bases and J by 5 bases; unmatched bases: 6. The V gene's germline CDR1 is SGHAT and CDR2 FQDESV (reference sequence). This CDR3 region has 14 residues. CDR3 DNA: TGTGCCAGCAGCTTGACAGGGATCAGGACTGAAGCTTTCTTT. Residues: CASSLTGIRTEAFF.

CDR3 sequence (DNA): TGTGCCAGCAGTTTACGGGGCAGGAGAGGAAACACCATATATTTT. Residues: CASSLRGRRGNTIYF. The chain uses TRBV12-3 or TRBV12-4 and TRBJ1-3; D might be TRBD1 (5 bases). This CDR3 comprises 15 residues. The V gene lost 2 bases and the J gene lost 4 bases, with 12 bases spanning the gap.

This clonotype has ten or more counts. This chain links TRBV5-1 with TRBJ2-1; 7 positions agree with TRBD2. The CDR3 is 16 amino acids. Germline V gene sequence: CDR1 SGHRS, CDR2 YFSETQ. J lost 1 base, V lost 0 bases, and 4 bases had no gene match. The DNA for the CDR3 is TGCGCCAGCAGCTTGGCGCGCGGGAGATCCTACAATGAGCAGTTCTTC. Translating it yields CASSLARGRSYNEQFF.

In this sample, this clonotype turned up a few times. The CDR3 here is CASSKGLAGVKTQYF. The CDR3 bases are TGCGCCAGCAGCAAAGGACTAGCGGGAGTCAAGACCCAGTACTTC. J is TRBJ2-5 and V is TRBV5-1, with 13 positions matching TRBD2. Germline CDR1 is SGHRS and CDR2 is YFSETQ. The CDR3 is made up of 15 amino acids. The V gene end was trimmed by 4 bases and the J gene end by 6 bases; junction bases not matched to a gene: 6.

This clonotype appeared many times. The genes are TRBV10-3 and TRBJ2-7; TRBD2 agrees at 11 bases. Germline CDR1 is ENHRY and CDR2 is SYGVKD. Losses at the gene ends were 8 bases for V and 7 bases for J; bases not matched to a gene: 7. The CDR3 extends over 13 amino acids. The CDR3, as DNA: TGTGCCATCTCGACTAGCGGGATTCGTGAGCAGTACGTC. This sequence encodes CAISTSGIREQYV.

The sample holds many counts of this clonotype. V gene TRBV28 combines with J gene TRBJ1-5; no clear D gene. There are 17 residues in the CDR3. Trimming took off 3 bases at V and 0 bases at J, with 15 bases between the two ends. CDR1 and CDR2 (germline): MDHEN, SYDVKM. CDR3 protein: CASSFSYRANSNQPQHF. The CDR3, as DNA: TGTGCCAGCAGTTTTTCATATAGAGCTAATAGCAATCAGCCCCAGCATTTT.